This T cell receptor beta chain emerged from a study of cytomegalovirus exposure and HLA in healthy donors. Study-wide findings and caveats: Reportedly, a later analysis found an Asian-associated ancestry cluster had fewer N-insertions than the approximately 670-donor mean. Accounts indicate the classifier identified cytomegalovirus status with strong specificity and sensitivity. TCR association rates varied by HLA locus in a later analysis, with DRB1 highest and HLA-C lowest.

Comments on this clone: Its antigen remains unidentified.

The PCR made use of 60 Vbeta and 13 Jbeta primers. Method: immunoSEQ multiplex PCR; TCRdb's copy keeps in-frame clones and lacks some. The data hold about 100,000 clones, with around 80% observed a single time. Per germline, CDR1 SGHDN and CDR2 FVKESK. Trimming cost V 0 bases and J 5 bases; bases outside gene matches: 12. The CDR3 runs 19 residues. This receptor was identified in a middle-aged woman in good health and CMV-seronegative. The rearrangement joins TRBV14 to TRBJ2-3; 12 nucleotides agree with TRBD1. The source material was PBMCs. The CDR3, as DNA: TGTGCCAGCAGCCAAGAGGCGGGACAGGGGGCATTCTTGGGAGATACGCAGTATTTT. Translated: CASSQEAGQGAFLGDTQYF.